A selection of T cell receptor beta chains follows, all from one sample in a study of T cell responses to AZD1222 COVID-19 vaccine. Sequencing used immunoSEQ multiplex PCR; TCRdb keeps in-frame clones, though not all of them. Among 89,000 or so clones listed, about 90% were seen once. The sample was peripheral blood, taken 28 days after the second AZD1222 dose. Receptor source: an adult who received the AZD1222 COVID-19 vaccine. The CDR3 runs from the conserved cysteine through the conserved F or W. Fields, in order: clone size, V gene, D gene, J gene, CDR3 DNA, CDR3 protein. D genes are given only for firm matches. A clone size is listed for some rows: how often the clone was seen (once, few, many), or a class if it is expanded.

abundance: NA
v_gene: TRBV7-9
d_gene: NA
j_gene: TRBJ2-2
CDR3nt: TGTGCCAGCAGCTTAGGTGTGGCAGGGGTAACCGGGGAGCTGTTTTTT
CDR3aa: CASSLGVAGVTGELFF

abundance: few
v_gene: TRBV5-5
d_gene: TRBD1
j_gene: TRBJ2-2
CDR3nt: TGTGCCAGCATCCTGCCCGGGACAGGGATGCCCGGGGAGCTGTTTTTT
CDR3aa: CASILPGTGMPGELFF

abundance: NA
v_gene: TRBV19
d_gene: NA
j_gene: TRBJ1-1
CDR3nt: TGTGCCAGTAGTATACAGGGGTTGGTCACTGAAGCTTTCTTT
CDR3aa: CASSIQGLVTEAFF

abundance: NA
v_gene: TRBV30
d_gene: TRBD1
j_gene: TRBJ2-7
CDR3nt: TGTGCCTGGAGTGTACAGGCAGGGGGACCCTACGAGCAGTACTTC
CDR3aa: CAWSVQAGGPYEQYF

abundance: NA
v_gene: TRBV29-1
d_gene: NA
j_gene: TRBJ1-2
CDR3nt: TGCAGCGTTGAATTTAATGGGAACTATGGCTACACCTTC
CDR3aa: CSVEFNGNYGYTF

abundance: NA
v_gene: TRBV12-3/TRBV12-4
d_gene: NA
j_gene: TRBJ2-7
CDR3nt: TGTGCCAGCAGCCCACAAGGCTACGAGCAGTACTTC
CDR3aa: CASSPQGYEQYF

abundance: NA
v_gene: TRBV30
d_gene: TRBD1
j_gene: TRBJ1-2
CDR3nt: TGTGCCTGGAGTGCGACAGGGGGCGCAGGCTACACCTTC
CDR3aa: CAWSATGGAGYTF

abundance: once
v_gene: TRBV7-8
d_gene: TRBD2
j_gene: TRBJ2-7
CDR3nt: TGTGCCAGCAGCTTGCAAACTAGCGGGAGCTCCTACGAGCAGTACTTC
CDR3aa: CASSLQTSGSSYEQYF

abundance: few
v_gene: TRBV29-1
d_gene: NA
j_gene: TRBJ2-3
CDR3nt: TGCAGCGTTGTAGGGGCGATCACTAGCACAGATACGCAGTATTTT
CDR3aa: CSVVGAITSTDTQYF

abundance: once
v_gene: TRBV30
d_gene: NA
j_gene: TRBJ1-1
CDR3nt: TGTGCCTGGAGTGTAACTGGGAAGCACTGGGAAGCTTTCTTT
CDR3aa: CAWSVTGKHWEAFF

abundance: NA
v_gene: TRBV28
d_gene: NA
j_gene: TRBJ1-5
CDR3nt: TGTGCCAGCGGTGCACGCAATCAGCCCCAGCATTTT
CDR3aa: CASGARNQPQHF

abundance: NA
v_gene: TRBV6-2/TRBV6-3
d_gene: NA
j_gene: TRBJ1-1
CDR3nt: TGTGCCAGCAGTTACTCGGCCAGGATGAACACTGAAGCTTTCTTT
CDR3aa: CASSYSARMNTEAFF

abundance: NA
v_gene: TRBV5-8
d_gene: NA
j_gene: TRBJ1-1
CDR3nt: TGTGCCAGCAGCATCCCGGTTCGGGGGGCTGAAGCTTTCTTT
CDR3aa: CASSIPVRGAEAFF

abundance: NA
v_gene: TRBV20-1
d_gene: NA
j_gene: TRBJ2-1
CDR3nt: TGCAGTGCTGCCCACCACAGTCAGCGGTTCTTC
CDR3aa: CSAAHHSQRFF

abundance: NA
v_gene: TRBV9
d_gene: TRBD1
j_gene: TRBJ1-2
CDR3nt: TGTGCCAGCAGCGAGGGGGTTACAGGGGTTCTAGGAGGCTACACCTTC
CDR3aa: CASSEGVTGVLGGYTF

abundance: once
v_gene: TRBV7-9
d_gene: NA
j_gene: TRBJ2-1
CDR3nt: TGTGCCAGCAGCCCTCTTAACTACAATGAGCAGTTCTTC
CDR3aa: CASSPLNYNEQFF

abundance: once
v_gene: TRBV27
d_gene: TRBD1
j_gene: TRBJ1-2
CDR3nt: TGTGCCAGCACCCGAACTGGACAGGGAGGGTATGGCTACACCTTC
CDR3aa: CASTRTGQGGYGYTF

abundance: few
v_gene: TRBV27
d_gene: NA
j_gene: TRBJ2-7
CDR3nt: TGTGCCAGCAGTTTAAGGGGGGCATCAAAGCAGTACTTC
CDR3aa: CASSLRGASKQYF